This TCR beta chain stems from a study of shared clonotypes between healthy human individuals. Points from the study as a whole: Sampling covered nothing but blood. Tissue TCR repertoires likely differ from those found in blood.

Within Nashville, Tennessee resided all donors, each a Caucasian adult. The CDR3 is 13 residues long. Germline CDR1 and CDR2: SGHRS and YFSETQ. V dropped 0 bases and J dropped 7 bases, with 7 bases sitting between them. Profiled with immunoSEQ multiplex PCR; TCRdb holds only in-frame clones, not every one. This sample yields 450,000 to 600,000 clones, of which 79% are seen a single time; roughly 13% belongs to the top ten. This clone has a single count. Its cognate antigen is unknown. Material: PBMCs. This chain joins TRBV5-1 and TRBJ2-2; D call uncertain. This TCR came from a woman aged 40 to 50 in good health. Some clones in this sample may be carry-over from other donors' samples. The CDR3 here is CASSLEIVGELFF. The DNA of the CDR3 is TGCGCCAGCAGCTTGGAAATTGTCGGGGAGCTGTTTTTT.